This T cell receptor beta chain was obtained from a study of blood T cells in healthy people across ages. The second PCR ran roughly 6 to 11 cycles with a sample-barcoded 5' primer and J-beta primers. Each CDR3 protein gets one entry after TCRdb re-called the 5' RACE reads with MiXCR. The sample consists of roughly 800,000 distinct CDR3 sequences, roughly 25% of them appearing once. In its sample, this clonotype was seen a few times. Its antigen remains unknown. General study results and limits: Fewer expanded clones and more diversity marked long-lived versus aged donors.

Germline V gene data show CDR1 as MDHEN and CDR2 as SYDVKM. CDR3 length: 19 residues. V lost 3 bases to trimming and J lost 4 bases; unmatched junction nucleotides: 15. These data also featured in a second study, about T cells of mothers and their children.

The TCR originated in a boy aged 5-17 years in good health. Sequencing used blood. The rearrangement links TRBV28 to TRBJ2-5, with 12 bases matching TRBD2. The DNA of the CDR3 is TGTGCCAGCAGTTTCTTCTCCTGGGCTAGCGGGAGGGCCGGAGAGACCCAGTACTTC. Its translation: CASSFFSWASGRAGETQYF.